This TCR beta chain was captured by sequencing in a study of graft-versus-host responses after intestinal transplantation. Assay: immunoSEQ multiplex PCR; the TCRdb copy retains only in-frame clones and omits some. The sample lists about 15,000 clones, about 27% occurring once. Stimulators, around 200,000 irradiated and violet-dye-labeled cells, were plated with around 200,000 CFSE-labeled responder cells. Germline V gene lookup returns CDR1 MNHNS and CDR2 SASEGT. V was pared by 5 bases and J by 0 bases, with 2 bases of the junction left unmatched. The CDR3 extends over 14 amino acids. The chain couples TRBV6-1 to TRBJ2-7; TRBD2 agrees at 9 bases. The sequence derives from a human patient who received an intestinal transplant. The sequencing here drew on alloreactive CD4+ T cells from a mixed lymphocyte reaction culture, taken before intestinal transplant. The subset was: CFSE-low proliferating T cells sorted from roughly six-day pre-transplant mixed lymphocyte reaction (GvH or HvG direction). CDR3 DNA: TGTGCCAGCAGTCGTAGCGGGAGCTCCTACGAGCAGTACTTC. Protein sequence: CASSRSGSSYEQYF.